The 19 T cell receptor beta chains reported below all come from one sample, sequenced in a study of OX40 agonist ivuxolimab in advanced cancers. Library method: the immunoSEQ multiplex PCR assay. TCRdb retrieved this table from immuneACCESS and kept in-frame rearrangements only. Not all clones are present; in checked studies, unresolved V genes account for under half, and no reason is known for the remainder. Present in this sample are 65,000 to 70,000 clones, roughly 87% of which were seen just once. The top ten clonotypes cover under 3.5% of the sample. Sequenced here: CD4+ or CD8+ T cells sorted from blood, sampled in a trial of the OX40 agonist ivuxolimab. These TCRs come from an adult with an advanced solid tumor such as melanoma, head and neck, liver or kidney cancer.

Turning to this clone: At one boundary the junction diverges from the germline segment, which might be a read error. This chain joins TRBV12-5 and TRBJ2-2; D may be TRBD2 (5 bases). CDR1 LGHNT and CDR2 FRNRAP come from the germline V gene. This CDR3 contains 14 residues. This CDR3 is CASGLGRSDRGAVF. Here the CDR3 DNA reads TGTGCTAGTGGTTTGGGGCGGTCCGACCGGGGAGCTGTTTTT.

This clone was counted a single time. V usage is TRBV15 and J usage is TRBJ1-2; D not certain. Trimming took 0 bases from V and 7 from J, leaving 15 bases between them. Germline lookup yields CDR1 LNHNV and CDR2 YYDKDF (reference sequence). The CDR3 is made up of 15 amino acids. The CDR3 coding sequence is TGTGCCACCAGCAGAGATGTTGGGAATACCTTTGGCTACACCTTC. Its translation: CATSRDVGNTFGYTF.

The rearrangement uses TRBV11-2 and TRBJ1-1; D is undetermined. CDR3 length equals 13 residues. Germline V gene lookup returns CDR1 SGHAT and CDR2 FQNNGV. V lost 1 base to trimming and J lost 0 bases, with 3 bases between them. Here the CDR3 reads CASSLALNTEAFF. The CDR3, as DNA: TGTGCCAGCAGCTTAGCTCTGAACACTGAAGCTTTCTTT.

To note about this clone: Other DNA variants within this sample encode the same CDR3. This rearrangement joins TRBV27 to TRBJ2-7; TRBD2 matches 8 bases. CDR1 MNHEY and CDR2 SMNVEV come from the germline V gene (reference sequence). J gave up 6 bases and V 8 bases, and 27 bases lay outside the gene matches. This CDR3 contains 19 residues. The CDR3 DNA sequence: TGTGCCAGCGCTCCGACAAGACCTGGACTAGCTGTAGGCCTCGGCGAGCAGTACTTC. Protein product: CASAPTRPGLAVGLGEQYF.

The J gene is TRBJ2-3, the V gene TRBV9, with TRBD2 matching 13 bases. From germline, CDR1 is SGDLS and CDR2 YYNGEE. CDR3 length: 15 amino acids. V lost 3 bases, J lost 6 bases, and 4 bases stayed unmatched. CDR3 region: CASSARLAGGDTQYF. CDR3 coding DNA: TGTGCCAGCAGCGCCCGACTAGCGGGGGGCGATACGCAGTATTTT.

The rearrangement uses TRBV20-1 and TRBJ2-3; D not resolved. The germline gives CDR1 DFQATT, CDR2 SNEGSKA (reference sequence). The CDR3 runs 10 residues. Between the trimmed V and J ends, which lost 3 bases and 7 bases, there was a span of 5 bases. The CDR3 DNA is TGCAGTGCTAGGGGGTATACGCAGTATTTT. Its translation: CSARGYTQYF.

The rearrangement uses TRBV18 and TRBJ2-5; 7 bases fit TRBD2. The CDR3 is made up of 13 amino acids. Looked up from germline, CDR1 is KGHSH and CDR2 is LQKENI. The J segment lost 4 bases and the V segment lost 3 bases, leaving 2 bases of the junction unmatched. CDR3: CASSPQRGETQYF. Here the CDR3 DNA reads TGTGCCAGCTCACCGCAGCGGGGAGAGACCCAGTACTTC.

This sequence joins TRBV29-1 and TRBJ2-1, with 8 nucleotides matching TRBD2. Germline assignment: CDR1 SQVTM and CDR2 ANQGSEA. The V segment lost 7 bases and the J segment 8 bases; nucleotides outside the gene matches: 22. This CDR3 is 17 amino acids long. CDR3 DNA: TGCAGCGCCCGCACTAGCGGTTCATTCTCTTGGTTGGATGAGCAGTTCTTC. Protein product: CSARTSGSFSWLDEQFF.

The rearrangement links TRBV7-2 to TRBJ2-5; maybe TRBD1 (5 bases). Trimming stripped 5 bases from V and 3 bases from J, with 10 bases between. The germline gives CDR1 SGHTA, CDR2 FQGNSA. CDR3 length equals 13 residues. The CDR3 DNA is TGTGCCAGCAGCCCCAGACAGAAAGAGACCCAGTACTTC. The encoded protein is CASSPRQKETQYF.

This clone was observed a few times. The chain employs TRBV10-3 and TRBJ1-5; 8 nucleotides align to TRBD1. CDR3 length equals 16 residues. Germline CDR1 and CDR2: ENHRY and SYGVKD. V dropped 2 bases and J dropped 0; count of bases not matched to a gene: 3. CDR3 in amino acids: CAISEQGANSNQPQHF. Here the CDR3 DNA reads TGTGCCATCAGTGAGCAGGGGGCAAATAGCAATCAGCCCCAGCATTTT.

In DNA, the CDR3 is TGCGCCAGCAGCTTAAATACGGGACAGGGTGACGAGCAGTACTTC. This sequence encodes CASSLNTGQGDEQYF. The V gene is TRBV5-1, the J gene TRBJ2-7; 9 positions agree with TRBD1. This CDR3 region has 15 residues. Germline loops: CDR1 SGHRS, CDR2 YFSETQ. The V and J ends lost 2 bases and 5 bases, in that order; junction bases with no gene match: 8.

The chain uses TRBV28 and TRBJ2-3; no clear D gene. Trimming pared 5 bases from V and 2 bases from J, leaving 14 bases between. Germline-derived CDR1 and CDR2 are MDHEN and SYDVKM. The CDR3 is 15 residues long. The CDR3 is CASSPRGGTTDTQYF. The CDR3 DNA sequence: TGTGCCAGCAGTCCACGCGGCGGAACCACAGATACGCAGTATTTT.

The V and J genes are TRBV19 and TRBJ2-3; TRBD1 aligns across 7 bases. V lost 6 bases and J lost 2; bases outside the gene matches: 8. The CDR3 totals 15 residues. Germline V lookup: CDR1 LNHDA, CDR2 SQIVND (reference sequence). For the CDR3, the DNA is TGTGCCAGTAGCCCTCAGGGGGTTCACACAGATACGCAGTATTTT. The encoded protein is CASSPQGVHTDTQYF.

The chain uses TRBV19 and TRBJ2-1, with 7 bases matching TRBD2. After removal of 5 bases from V and 4 bases from J, the junction contained 8 bases not matched to a gene. Germline V gene lookup returns CDR1 LNHDA and CDR2 SQIVND (reference sequence). The CDR3 has 15 amino acids. In nucleotides, the CDR3 is TGTGCCAGTAGTTTCCTCCGGGAGGTGTACAATGAGCAGTTCTTC. The encoded protein is CASSFLREVYNEQFF.

J is TRBJ1-3 and V is TRBV2; no clear D gene. Trimming cost V 4 bases and J 4 bases, with 11 bases left between them. Germline CDR1 SNHLY, CDR2 FYNNEI. The CDR3 is 14 amino acids. CDR3 in amino acids: CASSVEGIGNTIYF. CDR3 sequence (DNA): TGTGCCAGCAGTGTCGAAGGGATCGGAAACACCATATATTTT.

This chain connects TRBV28 to TRBJ2-3; 8 bases align to TRBD2. Germline V gene lookup returns CDR1 MDHEN and CDR2 SYDVKM. The V and J ends lost 5 bases and 1 base, in that order; junction bases with no gene match: 5. The CDR3 is 15 amino acids. The CDR3 protein is CASSRSGVGTDTQYF. As DNA, the CDR3 is TGTGCCAGCAGTCGTAGCGGGGTAGGCACAGATACGCAGTATTTT.

About this clone: Here the CDR3 omits its conserved ending phenylalanine or tryptophan, so a read error is the likely source. J is TRBJ1-2 and V is TRBV28; TRBD1 matches at 7 bases. The V gene end was trimmed by 5 bases and the J gene end by 7 bases; junction bases not matched to a gene: 10. The CDR3 sequence is 14 residues long. Germline assignment: CDR1 MDHEN and CDR2 SYDVKM. The chain's CDR3 is CASSTTGRGLGYTL. CDR3 nucleotides: TGTGCCAGCAGTACGACAGGGAGAGGGCTTGGCTACACCCTC.

The gene calls are TRBV7-9 and TRBJ2-3, with D possibly called TRBD1 or TRBD2 (5 bases each). The germline V gene encodes CDR1 SEHNR and CDR2 FQNEAQ (reference sequence). V lost 5 bases and J 2 bases, leaving 26 bases between the germline ends. The CDR3 contains 19 residues. DNA for the CDR3: TGTGCCAGCAGCCCACGGGGTGGGGCGGCCCGCCTTCCCACAGATACGCAGTATTTT. Translated, it gives CASSPRGGAARLPTDTQYF.

V gene TRBV5-1 combines with J gene TRBJ1-2; 7 bases fit TRBD1. Germline V gene lookup returns CDR1 SGHRS and CDR2 YFSETQ. This CDR3 is built from 12 residues. The V and J ends lost 4 bases and 5 bases, in that order; junction bases with no gene match: 2. DNA of the CDR3: TGCGCCAGCAGCGAGGGACAGTATGGCTACACCTTC. It translates to CASSEGQYGYTF. Combining the CDR3 with reference TRBV5-1 and TRBJ1-2 gives the whole variable domain KAGVTQTPRYLIKTRGQQVTLSCSPISGHRSVSWYQQTPGQGLQFLFEYFSETQRNKGNFPGRFSGRQFSNSRSEMNVSTLELGDSALYLCASSEGQYGYTFGSGTRLTVV.